The 14 T cell receptor beta chains reported below all come from one sample, sequenced in a study of blood T cell repertoires in COVID-19. The table came from immunoSEQ multiplex PCR; TCRdb's copy has only in-frame clones and leaves some out. The table has around 87,000 clones, around 79% seen once. The sample consisted of peripheral blood. The receptor source for this set is a woman at least 80 years old with acute or convalescent COVID-19.

The CDR3, as DNA: TGTGCCAGCAGTCTAGCCTCGGGGAGAGGCAATGAGCAGTTCTTC. Translation gives CASSLASGRGNEQFF. The chain links TRBV7-9 to TRBJ2-1, with a possible D match to TRBD2 (5 bases). V gave up 6 bases and J gave up 6 bases, with 18 bases separating them. Germline assignment: CDR1 SEHNR and CDR2 FQNEAQ (reference sequence). The CDR3 is made up of 15 amino acids.

This chain links TRBV11-3 with TRBJ2-7; D perhaps matches TRBD2 (5 bases). The CDR3 runs to 13 residues. CDR1 is SGHNT and CDR2 is YENEEA in the germline V gene. V dropped 6 bases and J dropped 4 bases, with 13 bases sitting between them. This CDR3 reads CASSTGRMYEQYF. The CDR3 nucleotides read TGTGCCAGCAGTACGGGGAGAATGTACGAGCAGTACTTC.

The CDR3 reads CATSEQTSNQPQHF. CDR3 coding DNA: TGTGCCACATCGGAGCAGACTAGCAATCAGCCCCAGCATTTT. This chain uses TRBV19 with TRBJ1-5; unclear D gene. Germline V gives CDR1 LNHDA, CDR2 SQIVND (reference sequence). The CDR3 has 14 residues. V lost 10 bases to trimming and J lost 0 bases, with 13 bases between them. The full variable domain, completed using reference TRBV19 and TRBJ1-5, is DGGITQSPKYLFRKEGQNVTLSCEQNLNHDAMYWYRQDPGQGLRLIYYSQIVNDFQKGDIAEGYSVSREKKESFPLTVTSAQKNPTAFYLCATSEQTSNQPQHFGDGTRLSIL.

J is TRBJ2-7 and V is TRBV7-8; 11 nucleotides align to TRBD2. Unmatched junction bases numbered 6, after V lost 0 bases and J lost 2 bases. The CDR3 consists of 17 residues. The V gene's germline CDR1 is SGHVS and CDR2 FQNEAQ. CDR3 nucleotides: TGTGCCAGCAGCTTAGCCGACCTAGCGGGGGGTGCCTACGAGCAGTACTTC. Its protein product is CASSLADLAGGAYEQYF. The variable domain in full, completed from reference TRBV7-8 and TRBJ2-7, reads GAGVSQSPRYKVAKRGQDVALRCDPISGHVSLFWYQQALGQGPEFLTYFQNEAQLDKSGLPSDRFFAERPEGSVSTLKIQRTQQEDSAVYLCASSLADLAGGAYEQYFGPGTRLTVT.

In this sample, this clone turned up once. This chain links TRBV4-3 with TRBJ2-2, with D tentatively TRBD1 (6 bases). V shed 0 bases and J shed 0 bases, with 11 bases lying between them. The CDR3 totals 17 residues. Germline assignment: CDR1 LGHNA and CDR2 YSLEER. CDR3 nucleotides: TGCGCCAGCAGCCAAGATGTGGGACACACGAACACCGGGGAGCTGTTTTTT. Amino acids: CASSQDVGHTNTGELFF.

This clone was seen more than once but under ten times. The chain joins TRBV30 to TRBJ1-5; D unclear. Germline CDR1 and CDR2: GTSNPN and SVGIG (reference sequence). Deletions cut 3 bases from V and 4 bases from J, with 10 bases between. The CDR3 covers 13 residues. The CDR3 is CAWSFTANQPQHF. For the CDR3, the DNA is TGTGCCTGGAGCTTTACAGCTAATCAGCCCCAGCATTTT.

V is TRBV5-1 and J is TRBJ1-4; 9 bases map to TRBD1. Unmatched junction bases numbered 16, after V lost 2 bases and J lost 8 bases. The CDR3 is 18 residues long. CDR1 and CDR2 from the germline V gene are SGHRS and YFSETQ. CDR3 region: CASSLVGQGSSSGEKLFF. In DNA form, the CDR3 reads TGCGCCAGCAGCTTAGTGGGACAGGGAAGCTCTTCCGGAGAAAAACTGTTTTTT.

The V gene is TRBV2, the J gene TRBJ1-2; 7 nucleotides match TRBD1. CDR3 size: 15 residues. J lost 3 bases, V lost 2 bases, and 6 bases had no gene match. The germline V gene has CDR1 SNHLY and CDR2 FYNNEI. The CDR3 nucleotides are TGTGCCAGCAGTGAACTAGGGGGCGCCGACTATGGCTACACCTTC. It yields the protein CASSELGGADYGYTF. The full variable domain, in which reference TRBV2 and TRBJ1-2 provide the parts outside the CDR3, is EPEVTQTPSHQVTQMGQEVILRCVPISNHLYFYWYRQILGQKVEFLVSFYNNEISEKSEIFDDQFSVERPDGSNFTLKIRSTKLEDSAMYFCASSELGGADYGYTFGSGTRLTVV.

The chain joins TRBV30 to TRBJ1-3, with 11 bases aligning to TRBD1. The trim removed 2 bases at V and 0 bases at J, leaving 9 bases unmatched. The CDR3 has 18 amino acids. Germline lookup yields CDR1 GTSNPN and CDR2 SVGIG (reference sequence). In nucleotides, the CDR3 is TGTGCCTGGAGTAGGGACAGGGGGTTCCGCTACTCTGGAAACACCATATATTTT. Its translation: CAWSRDRGFRYSGNTIYF.

In this sample, this clone turned up once. V is TRBV25-1 and J is TRBJ2-7; no clear D. The CDR3 totals 12 residues. Germline V gene data show CDR1 as MGHDK and CDR2 as SYGVNS. Trimming cost V 6 bases and J 1 base, with 7 bases left between them. The CDR3 DNA is TGTGCCAGCAGGCGCGATTCCTACGAGCAGTACTTC. Encoded protein: CASRRDSYEQYF.

The CDR3 DNA sequence: TGTGCCAGCAGCTTGCGGTACGAGCAGTACTTC. Protein: CASSLRYEQYF. The chain employs TRBV5-6 and TRBJ2-7; D gene unclear. From germline, CDR1 is SGHDT and CDR2 YYEEEE. The CDR3 consists of 11 residues. V was shortened by 1 base and J by 4 bases, with 3 bases between the two germline ends.

This clone was picked up one time. V is TRBV6-6 and J is TRBJ1-3, with D possibly being TRBD1 (5 bases). This CDR3 has 14 amino acids. Trimming stripped 8 bases from V and 0 bases from J, with 11 bases between. Germline values: CDR1 MNHNY, CDR2 SVGAGI (reference sequence). This chain's CDR3 is CASLRENSGNTIYF. Here the CDR3 DNA reads TGTGCCAGCCTCAGGGAAAACTCTGGAAACACCATATATTTT.

The CDR3 spells CANVYLGQIYGYTF. The CDR3 nucleotides are TGTGCAAATGTCTATTTGGGACAAATCTATGGCTACACCTTC. The chain links TRBV19 to TRBJ1-2, with D possibly matching TRBD1 (6 bases). CDR1 is LNHDA and CDR2 is SQIVND in the germline V gene (reference sequence). This CDR3 has 14 amino acids.

The chain recombines TRBV3-1 (or the pseudogene TRBV3-2) with TRBJ2-5; D not certain. The CDR3 is 15 amino acids. Germline V gives CDR1 LGHDT, CDR2 YNNKEL (reference sequence). V lost 2 bases to trimming and J lost 5 bases, with 15 bases between them. The CDR3 coding sequence is TGTGCCAGCAGCCAACTGTGGGCTCCCAGGGAGACCCAGTACTTC. Amino acids: CASSQLWAPRETQYF.